This section outlines one T cell receptor beta chain sequence together with its context. Its antigen is not yet known. No base quality values were provided; no much bigger clone lies one nucleotide off. TCRbeta CDR3 regions were amplified from genomic DNA by means of the immunoSEQ Assay, a bias-controlled multiplex PCR. As for the authors' bioinformatics: The number of nucleated cells in each sample was estimated by amplification of reference gene primers within the assay. To quantify the absolute abundance of each unique TCRbeta CDR3 rearrangement, sequence reads were collapsed and filtered. For each sample, productive Simpson clonality was calculated as the square root of Simpson's diversity index over productive rearrangements. In TCRdb, the immuneACCESS table is reduced to in-frame sequences with V and J assigned. These tables do not hold every clone; where another copy was compared, an unresolved V gene accounts for under half, and the others remain unexplained. That table is the source of V, J and clone size, and D and trimming were worked out from the DNA. Across this sample there are 200,000 to 250,000 clones, with around 82% seen only once. The ten largest clones take up roughly 5% of the sample.

Enrolling through a virtual design, the prospective study's participants ranged in age from roughly 18 to 90 years and lived across 20 to 25 United States geographic areas. Cohort assignment in the prospective study relied on participant-reported clinical history from a screening survey and a study questionnaire. Exposed participants had been in contact, within 2 weeks of entering the study, with a person who had a PCR-confirmed or clinician-diagnosed case of COVID-19. In the prospective study, whole blood, serum and a nasopharyngeal or oropharyngeal swab were collected from each participant by mobile phlebotomists. Prospective study participants could optionally give additional blood draws and questionnaires over an approximately two-month period. Before DNA extraction, prospective study blood samples were shipped either frozen or at room temperature. The sample belongs to a study of blood T cell repertoires in COVID-19 (dated by TCRdb to 2020 to 2022). For context, the study as a whole: Collaborator samples came from the United States, Italy and Spain and covered acute and convalescent phases of COVID-19. The repertoires were released in a freely available public database intended as a resource for research on the immune response to SARS-CoV-2. The material from the prospective study consisted of cDNA or gDNA derived from T cells, B-cell-depleted T cells, or PBMCs. HLA class I and class II types, where available, came from metadata supplied by the sample provider rather than from assay-based typing. The sample metadata nearly always contained a de-identified subject ID, COVID-19 status, age in years and sex. Samples were obtained from the ongoing ImmuneRACE study (first 160 participants) and from 1,254 subjects provided by 6 global collaborators. Deeply sampled blood TCRbeta repertoires from subjects exposed to, actively infected with, or recovered from COVID-19 were included in the dataset.

The CDR3, cysteine through phenylalanine, is 13 amino acids long. This entry keeps only the CDR3 DNA: 39 bases, framed from base 1. V is clipped by 6 bases and J by 2 bases, and the sequence between their germline boundaries is 10 bases long. Looking up the germline V gene yields CDR1 KGHSH and CDR2 LQKENI. Study-wide findings and limitations: The quantity of clinical and demographic metadata differed by source and by participant and was supplied without curation.

Sequencing was performed on PBMCs or T cells enriched from blood (not recorded which). The chain employs TRBV18 and TRBJ1-1, with the D gene uncertain. This sequence was found in a woman aged 45-60 years who had been exposed to COVID-19. The CDR3 loop reads CASSKETNTEAFF. The DNA is as follows: TGTGCCAGCTCCAAGGAGACTAACACTGAAGCTTTCTTT. The CDR3 plus the reference TRBV18 and TRBJ1-1 genes for the other parts give the full variable domain: NAGVMQNPRHLVRRRGQEARLRCSPMKGHSHVYWYRQLPEEGLKFMVYLQKENIIDESGMPKERFSAEFPKEGPSILRIQQVVRGDSAAYFCASSKETNTEAFFGQGTRLTVV.